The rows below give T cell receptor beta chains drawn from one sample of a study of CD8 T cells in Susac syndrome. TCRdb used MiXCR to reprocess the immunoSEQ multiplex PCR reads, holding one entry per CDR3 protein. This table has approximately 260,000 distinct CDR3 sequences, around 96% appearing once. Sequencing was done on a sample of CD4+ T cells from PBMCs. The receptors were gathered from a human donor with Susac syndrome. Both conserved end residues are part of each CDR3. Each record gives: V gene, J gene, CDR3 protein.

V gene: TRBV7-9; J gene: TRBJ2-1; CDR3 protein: CASSLVASSYNEQFF
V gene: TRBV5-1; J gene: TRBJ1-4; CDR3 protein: CASSLVAGGNEKLFF
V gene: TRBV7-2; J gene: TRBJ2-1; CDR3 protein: CASSLIPRDRYYNEQFF
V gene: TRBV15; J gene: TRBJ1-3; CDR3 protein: CATSRDSGRNTIYF
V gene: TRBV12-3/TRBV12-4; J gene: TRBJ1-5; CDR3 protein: CASLDGGSNQPQHF
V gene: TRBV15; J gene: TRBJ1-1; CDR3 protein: CATSGGQGRSTEAFF
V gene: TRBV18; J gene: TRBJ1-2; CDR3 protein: CASSPDRDYGYTF
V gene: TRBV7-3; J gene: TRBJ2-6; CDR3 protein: CASSRQGEPSGANVLTF
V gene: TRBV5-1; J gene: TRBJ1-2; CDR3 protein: CASSEQGSYGYTF
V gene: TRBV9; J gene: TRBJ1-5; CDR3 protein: CASSVTYNQPQHF
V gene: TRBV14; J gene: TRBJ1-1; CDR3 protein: CASSPTSQNTEAFF
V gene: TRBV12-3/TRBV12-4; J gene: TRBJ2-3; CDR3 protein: CASRVAVSRDTQYF
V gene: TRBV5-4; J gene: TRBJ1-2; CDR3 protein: CASSFPGGWGYTF
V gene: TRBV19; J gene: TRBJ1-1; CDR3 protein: CASSQGTEAFF
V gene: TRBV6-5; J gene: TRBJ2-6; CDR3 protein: CASSYGGVTPGANVLTF
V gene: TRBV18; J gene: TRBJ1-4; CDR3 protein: CASSPRNRDRVLFF
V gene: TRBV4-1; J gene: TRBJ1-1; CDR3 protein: CASSQYSTTEAFF
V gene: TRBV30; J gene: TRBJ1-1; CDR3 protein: CAWSRAYRNTEAFF
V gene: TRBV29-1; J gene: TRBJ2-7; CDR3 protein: CSGRDRGTYEQYF
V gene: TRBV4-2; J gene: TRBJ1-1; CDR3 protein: CASGLKGPLNTEAFF
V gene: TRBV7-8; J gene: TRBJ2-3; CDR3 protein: CASSLGRPDTQYF
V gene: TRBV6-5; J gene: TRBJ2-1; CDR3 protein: CASSMLGTDNEQFF
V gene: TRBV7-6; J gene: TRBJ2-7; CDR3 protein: CASSSTQGTNEQYF
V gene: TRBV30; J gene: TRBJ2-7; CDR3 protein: CAWNLAGTYEQYF
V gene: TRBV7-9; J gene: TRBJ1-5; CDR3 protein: CASSPRGARDQPQHF
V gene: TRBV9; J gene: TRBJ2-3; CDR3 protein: CASSPSFVQDTQYF
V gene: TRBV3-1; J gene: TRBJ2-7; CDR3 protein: CASSQGLAGETYEQYF
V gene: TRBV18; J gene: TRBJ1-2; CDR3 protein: CASLSYTGPGYTF
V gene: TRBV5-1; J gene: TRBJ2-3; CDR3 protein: CASSEGNTDTQYF
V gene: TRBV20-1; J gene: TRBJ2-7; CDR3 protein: CSAILAGVNEQYF
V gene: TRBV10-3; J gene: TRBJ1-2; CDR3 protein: CAISGSTDYGYTF
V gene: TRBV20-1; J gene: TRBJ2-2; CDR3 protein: CSARVQRMGGELFF
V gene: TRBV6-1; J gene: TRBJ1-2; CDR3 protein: CASSVGTEDYGYTF
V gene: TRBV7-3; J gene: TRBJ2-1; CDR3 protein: CASSLAESRYNEQFF
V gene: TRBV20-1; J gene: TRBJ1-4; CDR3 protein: CSARSPAANEKLFF
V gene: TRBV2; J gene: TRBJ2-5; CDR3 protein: CASSGQGGETQYF
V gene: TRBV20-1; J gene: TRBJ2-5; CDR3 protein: CSAIPAGGRETQYF
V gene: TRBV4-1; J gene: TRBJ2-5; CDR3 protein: CASSQVAGLGAETQYF
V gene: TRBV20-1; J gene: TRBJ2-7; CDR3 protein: CSAPGQGPYEQYF
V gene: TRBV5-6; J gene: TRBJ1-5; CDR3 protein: CASSLVNGGRPQHF